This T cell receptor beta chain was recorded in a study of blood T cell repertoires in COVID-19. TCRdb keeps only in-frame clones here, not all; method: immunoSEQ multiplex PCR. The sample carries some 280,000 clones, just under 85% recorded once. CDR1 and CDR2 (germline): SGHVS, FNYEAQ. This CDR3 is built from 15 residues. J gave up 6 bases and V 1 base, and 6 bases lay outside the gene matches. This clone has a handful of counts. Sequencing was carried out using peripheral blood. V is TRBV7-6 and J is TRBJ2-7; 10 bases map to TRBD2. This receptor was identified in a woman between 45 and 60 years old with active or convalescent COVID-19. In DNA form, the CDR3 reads TGTGCCAGCAGCTTAGGGGGGGGGACTAGCGCCGAGCAGTACTTC. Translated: CASSLGGGTSAEQYF.